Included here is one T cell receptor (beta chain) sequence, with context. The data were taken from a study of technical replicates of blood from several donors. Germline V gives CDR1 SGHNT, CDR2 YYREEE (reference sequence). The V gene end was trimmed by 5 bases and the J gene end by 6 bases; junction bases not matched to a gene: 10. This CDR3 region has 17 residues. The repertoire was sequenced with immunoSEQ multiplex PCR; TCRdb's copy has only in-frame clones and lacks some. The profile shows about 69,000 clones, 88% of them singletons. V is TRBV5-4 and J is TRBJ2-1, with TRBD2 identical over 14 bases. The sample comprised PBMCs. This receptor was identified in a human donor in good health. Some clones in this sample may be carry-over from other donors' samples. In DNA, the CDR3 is TGTGCCAGCAGATCCGGGACTAGCGGGAGTATCGGCAATGAGCAGTTCTTC. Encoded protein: CASRSGTSGSIGNEQFF.